These 24 T cell receptor beta chains were all obtained from the same sample, sequenced in a study of a mutant IDH1 vaccine in newly diagnosed glioma. The time point is: week 11, during vaccination. Mutant IDH1 20-mer peptide, at 300 ug, made up each vaccine dose, with topical imiquimod. No antigens are known for them. Data came from immunoSEQ multiplex PCR; TCRdb stores just in-frame clones and leaves some out. This table holds around 25,000 clones, 60% to 80% found once. The sequenced sample was PBMCs, obtained from a glioma patient whose treatment included an IDH1 peptide vaccine. The receptors were gathered from a woman aged 18-29 years with glioma.

The rearrangement uses TRBV6-6 and TRBJ1-4; a weak D match, TRBD1 (5 bases). Trimming took 7 bases from V and 7 from J, leaving 16 bases between them. Germline CDR1 reads MNHNY; CDR2 reads SVGAGI (reference sequence). CDR3 length: 14 residues. The CDR3 loop is CASTRRQGSEKLFF. In nucleotides, the CDR3 is TGTGCCAGCACCAGGCGTCAGGGATCTGAAAAACTGTTTTTT.

Regarding this clone: Germline and junction disagree at one end, which may indicate a read error. The gene calls are TRBV20-1 and TRBJ1-3, with D hard to call. The CDR3 contains 10 residues. Germline V gene sequence: CDR1 DFQATT, CDR2 SNEGSKA (reference sequence). In DNA form, the CDR3 reads TGCAGCCCTCAGGCTTACCCGAGGGATTTT. This encodes CSPQAYPRDF.

This clone was observed a few times. The chain combines TRBV7-9 with TRBJ2-3, with D possibly TRBD2 on 5 matching bases. The V gene's germline CDR1 is SEHNR and CDR2 FQNEAQ (reference sequence). This CDR3 comprises 16 residues. Trimming removed 2 bases at V and 2 bases at J, with 14 bases between. CDR3: CASSLWAQADTDTQYF. Written as DNA, the CDR3 is TGTGCCAGCAGCTTATGGGCCCAAGCGGACACAGATACGCAGTATTTT. The variable domain in full, with the rest retrieved from reference TRBV7-9 and TRBJ2-3, is DTGVSQNPRHKITKRGQNVTFRCDPISEHNRLYWYRQTLGQGPEFLTYFQNEAQLEKSRLLSDRFSAERPKGSFSTLEIQRTEQGDSAMYLCASSLWAQADTDTQYFGPGTRLTVL.

In its sample, this clone was seen once. V usage is TRBV6-1 and J usage is TRBJ1-1; 8 bases line up with TRBD1. Germline CDR1 MNHNS, CDR2 SASEGT. The CDR3 sequence is 14 residues long. V lost 10 bases, J lost 1 base, and 8 bases stayed unmatched. The CDR3 coding sequence is TGTGCCATCCCCCGGGACAGGCGGAACACTGAAGCTTTCTTT. Translation: CAIPRDRRNTEAFF.

The rearrangement uses TRBV6-5 and TRBJ1-5; D is undetermined. Trimming left V 8 bases short and J 0 bases short, with 8 bases between. Germline V gene lookup returns CDR1 MNHEY and CDR2 SVGAGI. The length of the CDR3 is 13 residues. The CDR3 region is CASCFSSNQPQHF. Here the CDR3 DNA reads TGTGCCAGCTGTTTTAGTAGCAATCAGCCCCAGCATTTT.

The chain joins TRBV5-1 to TRBJ2-7; 10 bases are a match to TRBD1. Trimming removed 1 base from V and 5 bases from J; junction bases left unmatched: 6. CDR3 length equals 15 residues. Germline CDR1 SGHRS, CDR2 YFSETQ. DNA for the CDR3: TGCGCCAGCAGCTTGATGGGGGACAGGGGCCACGAGCAGTACTTC. It encodes CASSLMGDRGHEQYF. The entire variable domain, with the rest obtained from reference TRBV5-1 and TRBJ2-7, is as follows: KAGVTQTPRYLIKTRGQQVTLSCSPISGHRSVSWYQQTPGQGLQFLFEYFSETQRNKGNFPGRFSGRQFSNSRSEMNVSTLELGDSALYLCASSLMGDRGHEQYFGPGTRLTVT.

This sequence joins TRBV29-1 and TRBJ2-2; possibly TRBD1 for D (6 bases). Per the germline V gene, CDR1 is SQVTM and CDR2 is ANQGSEA. This CDR3 has 15 amino acids. V was trimmed by 1 base and J by 6 bases, leaving 15 bases between them. CDR3 in amino acids: CSVEGGGLVPGELFF. The CDR3 nucleotides read TGCAGCGTTGAAGGAGGGGGTCTGGTTCCCGGGGAGCTGTTTTTT.

The CDR3 DNA reads as TGTGCCAGCAGCCCGACAGGCCCCTACGAGCAGTACTTC. It encodes CASSPTGPYEQYF. The chain couples TRBV4-2 to TRBJ2-7; a weak D match, TRBD1 (6 bases). The CDR3 covers 13 residues. From germline, CDR1 is LGHNA and CDR2 YNFKEQ. Trimming shortened V by 4 bases and J by 2 bases, and 9 bases separated the two germline ends.

This chain's CDR3 is CAGSGGSNQPQHF. CDR3 sequence (DNA): TGTGCCGGGAGTGGGGGTTCCAATCAGCCCCAGCATTTT. The genes are TRBV2 and TRBJ1-5; D might be TRBD1 (5 bases). This CDR3 has 13 amino acids. The V gene lost 11 bases and the J gene lost 3 bases, with 14 bases spanning the gap. The germline gives CDR1 SNHLY, CDR2 FYNNEI.

In its sample, this clone was seen a few times. The gene calls are TRBV7-3 and TRBJ1-1; a weak D match, TRBD1 (5 bases). Trimming left V 5 bases short and J 1 base short, with 8 bases between. Germline CDR1 and CDR2: SGHTA and FQGTGA. The CDR3 extends over 13 amino acids. The DNA for the CDR3 is TGTGCCAGCAGCCTGGGACGGAACACTGAAGCTTTCTTT. This translates into CASSLGRNTEAFF.

The J gene is TRBJ2-3, the V gene TRBV4-3; D perhaps matches TRBD1 (6 bases). Germline CDR1 LGHNA, CDR2 YSLEER. The ends were cut back, 1 base at V and 6 bases at J, with 14 bases in the middle. This CDR3 contains 15 residues. The CDR3 here is CASSQGPGVQDTQYF. CDR3 DNA sequence: TGCGCCAGCAGCCAAGGGCCAGGGGTCCAGGATACGCAGTATTTT.

This chain uses TRBV6-5 with TRBJ2-5; 8 bases align to TRBD1. V dropped 5 bases and J dropped 5; count of bases not matched to a gene: 10. This CDR3 has 15 amino acids. Per the germline V gene, CDR1 is MNHEY and CDR2 is SVGAGI. The CDR3 DNA sequence: TGTGCCAGCAGTACTACCCCAGGGGGCTGGGAGACCCAGTACTTC. Protein sequence: CASSTTPGGWETQYF.

The rearrangement uses TRBV13 and TRBJ1-6, with D unclear. The ends were cut back, 4 bases at V and 6 bases at J, with 19 bases in the middle. The V gene's germline CDR1 is PRHDT and CDR2 FYEKMQ (reference sequence). This CDR3 is built from 17 residues. CDR3 in DNA: TGTGCCAGCAGCTCTGGATGGATCGGACGGGGTAATTCACCCCTCCACTTT. Its protein is CASSSGWIGRGNSPLHF.

The chain employs TRBV7-6 and TRBJ2-7, with D tentatively TRBD1 (6 bases). The CDR3 runs to 13 residues. Trimming left V 5 bases short and J 7 bases short, with 15 bases between. From germline, CDR1 is SGHVS and CDR2 FNYEAQ. CDR3 bases: TGTGCCAGCAGCGTAAGCAGGGGAAGGGAGCAGTACTTC. It specifies CASSVSRGREQYF. Drawing the rest from reference TRBV7-6 and TRBJ2-7, the complete variable domain is GAGVSQSPRYKVTKRGQDVALRCDPISGHVSLYWYRQALGQGPEFLTYFNYEAQQDKSGLPNDRFSAERPEGSISTLTIQRTEQRDSAMYRCASSVSRGREQYFGPGTRLTVT.

The chain carries TRBV10-3 and TRBJ2-1, with D maybe TRBD2 (5 bases). Germline V CDR1 and CDR2: ENHRY, SYGVKD. This CDR3 comprises 14 residues. Trimming removed 7 bases at V and 10 bases at J, with 20 bases between. CDR3 in DNA: TGTGCCATCATGAGCCTAGTAGGCGAGGGAGAGCAGTTCTTC. This sequence encodes CAIMSLVGEGEQFF.

This chain connects TRBV15 to TRBJ1-1, with D unresolved. Germline CDR1 and CDR2: LNHNV and YYDKDF (reference sequence). Trimming pared 2 bases from V and 2 bases from J, leaving 12 bases between. CDR3 length: 15 amino acids. The CDR3 loop reads CATSRLLLENTEAFF. CDR3 nucleotide sequence: TGTGCCACCAGCAGACTACTATTGGAAAACACTGAAGCTTTCTTT.

The chain combines TRBV7-8 with TRBJ1-6; unclear D gene. Looked up from germline, CDR1 is SGHVS and CDR2 is FQNEAQ. The V and J ends lost 1 base and 7 bases respectively, with 8 bases between them. CDR3 length: 14 residues. The CDR3 DNA follows: TGTGCCAGCAGCTTAGTTTTGGAGAATTCACCCCTCCACTTT. Protein sequence: CASSLVLENSPLHF.

The V and J genes are TRBV5-4 and TRBJ2-5; 7 bases align to TRBD2. Germline V gives CDR1 SGHNT, CDR2 YYREEE (reference sequence). V was pared by 4 bases and J by 5 bases, with 23 bases of the junction left unmatched. The CDR3 consists of 19 residues. The CDR3 sequence: CASSQNPWTSSGYFETQYF. CDR3 coding DNA: TGTGCCAGCAGCCAGAACCCGTGGACTAGTAGCGGCTATTTCGAGACCCAGTACTTC.

This clone was detected only a few times. The chain joins TRBV29-1 to TRBJ1-5, with D perhaps matching TRBD1 (5 bases). The germline V and J ends were trimmed by 6 bases and 0 bases, with 6 bases remaining between them. Germline values: CDR1 SQVTM, CDR2 ANQGSEA. The CDR3 is 12 residues long. The CDR3 region has the DNA TGCAGCGTACAGGATAGCAATCAGCCCCAGCATTTT. Amino acids: CSVQDSNQPQHF. The full variable domain, rest sourced from reference TRBV29-1 and TRBJ1-5, is SAVISQKPSRDICQRGTSLTIQCQVDSQVTMMFWYRQQPGQSLTLIATANQGSEATYESGFVIDKFPISRPNLTFSTLTVSNMSPEDSSIYLCSVQDSNQPQHFGDGTRLSIL.

The chain combines TRBV25-1 with TRBJ1-1; possibly TRBD1 for D (5 bases). The V gene lost 1 base and the J gene lost 10 bases, with 10 bases spanning the gap. Per germline, CDR1 MGHDK and CDR2 SYGVNS. This CDR3 comprises 12 residues. In DNA, the CDR3 is TGTGCCAGCAGTGAATCAATAGGGACAGCTTTCTTT. Its protein is CASSESIGTAFF.

The rearrangement uses TRBV6-1 and TRBJ2-7; weak D call: TRBD2 (5 bases). V was cut by 4 bases and J by 3 bases, with 7 bases left in between. The length of the CDR3 is 12 residues. Germline CDR1 MNHNS, CDR2 SASEGT. CDR3 residues: CASSAEGYEQYF. In nucleotides, the CDR3 is TGTGCCAGCAGTGCAGAGGGCTACGAGCAGTACTTC.

The chain recombines TRBV9 with TRBJ2-7; TRBD1 agrees at 7 bases. Trimming cost V 2 bases and J 2 bases; bases outside gene matches: 4. Germline CDR1 SGDLS, CDR2 YYNGEE. The CDR3 spans 14 residues. The CDR3 sequence: CASSVGQWTYEQYF. DNA of the CDR3: TGTGCCAGCAGCGTGGGACAGTGGACCTACGAGCAGTACTTC.

J is TRBJ1-1 and V is TRBV5-1, with D possibly being TRBD1 (6 bases). V was cut by 4 bases and J by 8 bases, with 21 bases left in between. This CDR3 has 15 amino acids. Germline V gene sequence: CDR1 SGHRS, CDR2 YFSETQ. The CDR3 here is CASSAGRGVKVEAFF. Written as DNA, the CDR3 is TGCGCCAGCAGCGCGGGCAGGGGTGTAAAAGTAGAAGCTTTCTTT.

CDR3 nucleotide sequence: TGCGCCAGCAGCCCACGGACAGGGATGGAGCAGTACTTC. This codes for CASSPRTGMEQYF. The chain has TRBV5-1 and TRBJ2-7, with 8 positions matching TRBD1. Germline trimming cut 4 bases from V and 7 bases from J; bases unmatched to any gene: 7. The length of the CDR3 is 13 residues. In germline, CDR1 is SGHRS, CDR2 YFSETQ.